This TCR beta chain came from a study of cytomegalovirus exposure and HLA in healthy donors (dated by TCRdb to about 2017). Looking at the study overall: An earlier analysis of roughly 500 of the donors reported 250 to 350 Gb of sequence data and 95 million to 120 million unique TCR beta sequences obtained from about 179 million T cells. Among some 400 genotyped donors of the cohort, an average of 235,054 unique TCR beta nucleotide sequences were sequenced per donor, approximately 20% of them non-productive. Using immunosequencing, the study profiled T cell repertoires from 500 to 800 subjects and related those repertoires to cytomegalovirus serostatus. The genetic ancestry cluster associated with self-reported Caucasian donors included 65% to 90% of the roughly 360 genotyped donors. An early release covering about 600 HLA-typed donors comprised about 290 gigabases of sequencing data and around 85 million unique TCR sequences. Rather than drawing on any new phenotypic data, the later analysis identified candidate immune exposures from TCR beta sequences and the way those sequences occurred across donors. Genome-wide SNP genotypes for about 60% of the roughly 670 donors were used in a later genetic analysis, which treated that subset as a discovery cohort. To predict cytomegalovirus infection status, the study combined high-throughput TCR immunosequencing, statistical association of individual TCRs with disease status, and machine learning. All discovery cohort repertoires had been generated using a single sequencing platform. The study was designed to test whether signatures of past pathogen exposure could be identified by cataloging public T cell receptors. A later analysis re-analyzed previously published TCR beta repertoires from about 600 donors and added high-resolution HLA genotyping to study TCR occurrence patterns. Roughly 5 DR-DQ haplotypes were handled as single units for association and clustering because linkage in the cohort was strong. Alongside the repertoire data, information on donor age, sex, ethnicity and CMV serostatus was compiled. HLA typing included class I and class II loci at four-digit resolution. An earlier analysis of 500 to 650 of the donors applied high-throughput TCR beta sequencing to assess whether each TCR beta V gene segment acted as functional or pseudogenic. Typing coverage varied by locus: roughly 620-630 donors for A, B, C, DRB1 and DQB1; under 550 for DQA1; more than 600 for DPA1; roughly 470 for DPB1. In addition to the first cohort of 666 subjects, a separate validation cohort of approximately 130 different subjects was used.

The cohort consisted of 650 to 700 healthy bone marrow donors. At the time of sampling, every cohort member was nominally healthy, though immune exposures that went unrecorded were likely present. The donor was CMV seropositive and was included in the group of approximately 310 seropositive cohort members. Every donor gave a peripheral blood sample, and the peripheral blood mononuclear cells from that sample were used for TCR beta sequencing. The Qiagen DNeasy Blood Extraction Kit was used to extract genomic DNA from the blood cell samples. Receptors were amplified or captured by the immunoSEQ multiplex PCR assay. The multiplex PCR relied on a mix of 60 forward primers for TCR Vbeta segments and 13 reverse primers for TCR Jbeta segments. Amplification of the CDR3 region of rearranged TCR beta genes was performed with a multiplex PCR assay on genomic DNA. Amplified TCR beta libraries were sequenced as 87-base-pair reads on the Illumina HiSeq System. For the original study's pipeline: A later analysis counted 75 million to 100 million unique TCR beta chains across the 666 repertoires, and roughly 9.9 million of these chains were shared by at least two donors. A nearest-neighbor algorithm error-corrected the raw reads and collapsed the reads into unique sequences, merging closely related sequences to remove PCR and sequencing errors. To assign V, D and J gene segments, CDR3 sequences were aligned to IMGT reference sequences. Each retained sequence needed at least a six-nucleotide match to both a V gene segment and a J gene segment. A rearrangement counted as productive if the CDR3 had no stop codons and remained in frame with V and J, and every other rearrangement counted as non-productive. CDR3 was defined according to IMGT convention as the region running from the second conserved V-encoded cysteine to the conserved J-encoded phenylalanine. The earlier analysis of 500 to 600 of the donors excluded sequences that lacked an unambiguous match to a single V gene segment. An earlier analysis of about 600 of the donors called V segments functional above 56.7% productive rearrangements and segregating when the between-donor standard deviation exceeded 5%. A statistical classification framework was developed to diagnose cytomegalovirus status using the catalog of TCR beta chain sequences. In a later analysis, V and J genes were assigned by comparing TCR nucleotide sequences against IMGT/GENE-DB human TR gene sequences. In a later analysis, CDR3 sequences and most-parsimonious VDJ recombination scenarios were assigned using the TCRdist pipeline. A later analysis defined each TCR beta chain by its CDR3 amino acid sequence plus V-gene family, and excluded reads lacking a unique V-gene family. To address suspected cross-contamination and a sequencing artifact, a later analysis removed 450 to 700 highly shared, low-generation-probability nucleotide sequences. In a later analysis, a clonal expansion index for each public chain was calculated from normalized within-repertoire ranks of inferred template counts. In a later analysis, generation probabilities were computed using a VDJ recombination model fitted to out-of-frame rearrangements, and the results were checked against IGoR. Hypergeometric tests were used in a later analysis to score TCR-TCR, TCR-HLA and TCR-CMV co-occurrence, with a repertoire-size bias correction applied to the TCR pairs. A later analysis estimated false discovery rates by permuting HLA or CMV assignments 20 times. In a later analysis, co-occurring TCRs were grouped with DBSCAN, and TCRdist sequence similarity was added when clustering was performed within HLA-allele-positive subsets. Repertoires with fewer than 30,000 or more than 120,000 public chains were left out of co-occurrence clustering, as were five repertoires with anomalous nucleotide sharing. TCRdb took this table from immuneACCESS and kept in-frame rearrangements with V and J called. Such tables lack part of the clones; where checked against another copy, unresolved V genes explain under half of the gap, and the rest is unexplained. V, J and clone size reflect that table, while D and trimming were determined from the DNA. Across this sample there are over 80,000 clones, with around 85% seen only once. Over 5% of the sample rests with the top ten.

V is pruned by 0 bases and J by 2 bases, leaving 1 base of the junction without a gene match. Including the terminal cysteine and phenylalanine, the CDR3 comprises 14 residues. The read is trimmed to its CDR3 DNA, 42 bases read in frame from base 1. The germline V gene provides CDR1 SGDLS and CDR2 YYNGEE. The paper's findings and limits, for the study overall: The study gave a list of 150 to 200 TCR beta chains associated with cytomegalovirus. According to a later analysis, TCR association rates differed among HLA loci, with DRB1 alleles showing the most associated TCRs and HLA-C alleles showing the fewest. Because some donors lacked HLA typing at each locus, the association tests relied only on the typed subset. In a later analysis, several top co-occurrence clusters were reported to appear linked to parvovirus B19, influenza, CMV and Epstein-Barr virus. In vitro tests confirmed that a few of the cytomegalovirus-associated TCR beta chains recognize cytomegalovirus antigens. In both the original and validation cohorts, the classifier was reported to diagnose cytomegalovirus status with high specificity and sensitivity. In a later analysis, HLA-associated TCR beta chains showed more clonal expansion and lower generation probabilities than non-associated chains that were equally common. Broadly in line with IMGT annotations, most TCR beta V segments showed up in productive rearrangements about 87% or about 30% of the time in an earlier analysis of several hundred of the donors. The earlier analysis of approximately 590 of the donors excluded fewer than 20 rarely observed V segments, including chromosome 9 orphons, because counts were too low. Roughly uniform sequencing depth across donors was assumed in presence/absence analyses, although this assumption may not hold. A cluster of highly shared sequence variants was judged likely to represent a technical artifact of the sequencing pipeline. A later analysis associated 16,951 TCR beta sequences with specific HLA alleles at a false discovery rate of 0.05. A further reported finding was that TCR beta sequences accurately predicted the HLA-A and HLA-B alleles for most subjects in the first cohort. In this cohort, only TCR beta chains were sequenced, and detectable features were limited by the absence of alpha or paired-chain data. Strong co-occurrence of HLA alleles, especially DR and DQ, made assigning TCR associations to individual alleles difficult. V-gene and J-gene trimming of TCR beta chains was associated with a missense DCLRE1C variant in a later genetic analysis, and the association was replicated in an independent cohort. It was suggested by the authors that the approach could potentially be generalized to other disease states and immunological phenotypes. Some IMGT-functional V segments, including TRBV6-2 and TRBV6-3, could not be told apart with the 87-base-pair reads, so those segments were excluded. Compared with the approximately 670-donor mean, donors in an Asian-associated ancestry cluster had fewer N-insertions in productive TCRs, according to a later genetic analysis. Linkage disequilibrium might explain the correlated functional status among segregating V segments, but an unknown experimental factor could not be ruled out. Most CMV-associated TCR beta chains appeared to be HLA-restricted in a later analysis, and the HLA associations seemed to be driven largely by CMV exposure. Immune exposure information for the cohort was limited to CMV serostatus. Most TCR sequences were observed very rarely across donors, whereas some public TCRs were present in many individuals.

Remarks on this clone: Which antigen it targets is not known. No clone much larger than this one lies a single base away; base qualities are absent.

Sequencing used PBMCs. The V gene is TRBV9 and the J gene is TRBJ2-7, and TRBD2 matches 8 of the central bases. The TCR originated in a middle-aged man in good health and CMV-seropositive. The nucleotides read TGTGCCAGCAGCGTAGCGGGAGGGCCCTACGAGCAGTACTTC. Its protein product is CASSVAGGPYEQYF.